This TCR beta chain is from a study of blood T cell repertoires in COVID-19 (TCRdb year 2020). At the level of the whole study: Samples from collaborators originated in the United States, Italy and Spain and spanned both the acute and convalescent phases of COVID-19. The prospective study material was composed of cDNA or gDNA derived from T cells, B-cell-depleted T cells, or PBMCs. Subjects who had been exposed to COVID-19, were actively infected with it, or had recovered from it provided the deeply sampled blood TCRbeta repertoires that made up the dataset. The repertoires were released in a freely available public database meant as a resource for research on the immune response to SARS-CoV-2. Samples came from the ongoing ImmuneRACE study (first 160 participants) plus 1,254 subjects from 6 global collaborators. Nearly every sample came with metadata listing a de-identified subject ID, COVID-19 status, age in years and sex. Where available, HLA class I and class II types were obtained from metadata supplied by the sample provider rather than from assay-based typing. General findings and caveats noted by the study authors: The quantity of clinical and demographic metadata differed by source and by participant and was supplied without curation.

TCRbeta CDR3 regions were amplified from genomic DNA by means of the immunoSEQ Assay, a bias-controlled multiplex PCR. As for how the authors treated the data: Within the assay, amplification of reference gene primers was used to estimate how many nucleated cells each sample contained. To quantify the absolute abundance of each unique TCRbeta CDR3 rearrangement, sequence reads were collapsed and filtered. Productive Simpson clonality was computed per sample as the square root of Simpson's diversity index over productive rearrangements. Drawn from immuneACCESS, this table holds only the in-frame rearrangements with V and J called that TCRdb kept. Clones are partly lost; checked studies trace under half to an unresolved V gene and leave the rest unexplained. V, J and clone size are those of that table, while D and trimming were read from the DNA. Counted in this sample were approximately 210,000 clones; almost 85% of them appeared once. The ten largest clones represent approximately 12% of the sample.

Collaborating institutions collected whole blood in K2EDTA tubes following their own protocols. For TCRbeta analysis, collaborator samples were shipped as frozen whole blood, as isolated PBMCs, or as DNA extracted from either sample type. Remarks on this clone: Its binding antigen is unknown. Per-base qualities were not stored, and no clone one base away is much larger.

According to the germline V gene, CDR1 reads MRHNA and CDR2 reads SNTAGT. The V and J ends are trimmed by 0 bases and 7 bases, leaving 9 bases between them. From cysteine to phenylalanine, the CDR3 is 14 amino acids long. Only CDR3 DNA is held: 42 bases, read in frame from base 1. The rearrangement combines TRBV6-4 with TRBJ2-2; D gene: possibly TRBD1, on 5 matching bases. Sequences were obtained from peripheral blood. The receptor was isolated from a middle-aged woman with acute or convalescent COVID-19. The nucleotide sequence is TGTGCCAGCAGTGACTCGATGGGGCGCGGGGAGCTGTTTTTT. The resulting protein is CASSDSMGRGELFF.